Below are 2 T cell receptor beta chains sequenced from a single sample in a study of Ad26.COV2.S vaccination and SARS-CoV-2 variants. Treatment noted: around 19 received Ad26.COV2.S at low or high dose, single or two shots; about 5 received placebo; per-sample allocation not given. The samples were gathered on day 63 after the first injection of vaccine or placebo. TCRdb's table, derived via immunoSEQ multiplex PCR, lists solely in-frame clones and lacks some. This table has roughly 700,000 clones, about 90% appearing once. The specimen comprised peripheral blood, sampled in a trial of Ad26.COV2.S vaccine versus placebo. These receptors came from a person aged 18-60 years who received the Ad26.COV2.S COVID-19 vaccine or a placebo.

This clone was detected only a few times. The chain employs TRBV19 and TRBJ1-2, with 8 bases identical to TRBD1. The J segment lost 4 bases and the V segment lost 7 bases, leaving 8 bases of the junction unmatched. This CDR3 region has 14 residues. CDR1 LNHDA and CDR2 SQIVND come from the germline V gene (reference sequence). The CDR3 DNA sequence: TGTGCCAGTACCCCGGACAGGGCCCCCTATGGCTACACCTTC. Translated: CASTPDRAPYGYTF.

The chain joins TRBV27 to TRBJ2-7, with 10 bases fitting TRBD1. The CDR3 has 15 residues. Germline V gene data show CDR1 as MNHEY and CDR2 as SMNVEV (reference sequence). J lost 6 bases, V lost 3 bases, and 8 bases had no gene match. The CDR3 DNA follows: TGTGCCAGCAGTTTGAGAGGGGACAGGGGCCTCGAGCAGTACTTC. Translating gives CASSLRGDRGLEQYF.